This TCR beta chain came from a study of CD8+ T cells in alopecia areata. Regarding the study as a whole: Elevated clonality characterized lesional scalp relative to normal scalp, particularly in alopecia totalis/universalis. Among patients, TCR sharing was less clear than in mice, a difference possibly due in part to HLA diversity in the patient population.

Extracted RNA was reverse transcribed into cDNA, the sequencing template. Generated by immunoSEQ multiplex PCR, the TCRdb table keeps only in-frame clones and is missing some. Of around 100,000 clones in the sample, under 60% are singletons; the top ten hold less than 15%. Treatment specified: oral pan-JAK inhibitor, 5-10 mg twice daily. Sampling of alopecia areata patients yielded lesional scalp punch biopsies as well as peripheral blood. Notes on this clone: The antigen is undetermined.

Trimming pared 6 bases from V and 3 bases from J, leaving 20 bases between. This CDR3 comprises 16 residues. The germline V gene has CDR1 MNHNY and CDR2 SVGAGI (reference sequence). Sample: CD8+ T cells sorted from blood, taken at week 24, from a patient treated with tofacitinib. The source of this sequence is a human donor with alopecia areata. V gene TRBV6-6 combines with J gene TRBJ2-5, with D possibly called TRBD1 or TRBD2 (5 bases each). CDR3 nucleotide sequence: TGTGCCAGCAGCCATCTAGGGACCACTCCTAAAGAGACCCAGTACTTC. Its translation: CASSHLGTTPKETQYF.